The entry below describes one TCR beta chain. This entry comes from a study of T-cell reconstitution after alpha-beta-depleted transplantation in children. Preparation of the TCRbeta library involved a method that used unique molecular identifiers. Via MiXCR, TCRdb re-called the PCR reads, giving one row per CDR3 protein. In the table there are about 640,000 distinct CDR3 sequences, over 10% of which are singletons. The CDR3 covers 16 residues. Germline-derived CDR1 and CDR2 are LGHDT and YNNKEL (reference sequence). After removal of 5 bases from V and 7 bases from J, the junction contained 9 bases not matched to a gene.

The receptor was isolated from a male patient between 5 and 17 years old who had a stem cell transplant for acute myeloid leukemia, so the T cells may come from the graft donor. This chain uses TRBV3-1 with TRBJ2-1; 12 bases agree with TRBD2. The material was PBMCs, mostly from graft donor cells, obtained 360 days after TCRalphabeta/CD19-depleted stem cell transplant. The CDR3 region has the DNA TGTGCCAGCAGCGGGCTAGCGGGAGGGAATTTGAATGAGCAGTTCTTC. Translation gives CASSGLAGGNLNEQFF.